This T cell receptor beta chain was captured in a study of blood T cell repertoires in COVID-19. Authors' methods: Quantification of nucleated cells was approximated via reference gene primer amplification. Repertoires were generated with immunoSEQ multiplex PCR, while TCRdb's copy carries only in-frame clones and drops some. V, J and clone size are taken as reported in that table, and D and trimming were inferred from the DNA itself. The sample has 100,000 or so clones; 85% to 95% are singletons. This clone was seen a single time. The junction and the germline gene differ at one end; a read error may be behind it. The CDR3 extends over 16 amino acids. CDR1 and CDR2 from the germline V gene are LGHDT and YNNKEL (reference sequence).

The rearrangement uses TRBV3-1 (or the pseudogene TRBV3-2) and TRBJ2-7, with D possibly TRBD2 on 6 matching bases. This sequence originates from a man between 50 and 59 years old with active COVID-19. The material sequenced was peripheral blood. The CDR3 nucleotides are TGTGCCAGCAGCCAAGATCGGGGACTTCCCTCCGACGAGCAGTACTTC. It is translated as CASSQDRGLPSDEQYF.